This TCR beta chain was sequenced for a study of early T cells in non-severe SARS-CoV-2 infection. This clonotype has only a few counts. V trimming: 5 bases; J trimming: 10 bases; junction bases outside the gene matches: 10. The CDR3 is 14 amino acids. Germline CDR1 and CDR2: SGHAT and FQNNGV. The library protocol tagged individual cDNA molecules with unique molecular identifiers. TCRdb used MiXCR to reprocess the 5' RACE reads, holding one entry per CDR3 protein. The table shows about 40,000 distinct CDR3 sequences, with 4.7% occurring only once. V gene TRBV11-2 combines with J gene TRBJ2-2; 7 bases match TRBD1. The TCR originated in an adult who was a healthcare worker with PCR-confirmed SARS-CoV-2 infection or an uninfected control (not recorded which). Material for sequencing was whole blood. The CDR3 sequence is CASSTPGQFTELFF. CDR3 coding DNA: TGTGCCAGCAGCACACCGGGACAGTTTACGGAGCTGTTTTTT.